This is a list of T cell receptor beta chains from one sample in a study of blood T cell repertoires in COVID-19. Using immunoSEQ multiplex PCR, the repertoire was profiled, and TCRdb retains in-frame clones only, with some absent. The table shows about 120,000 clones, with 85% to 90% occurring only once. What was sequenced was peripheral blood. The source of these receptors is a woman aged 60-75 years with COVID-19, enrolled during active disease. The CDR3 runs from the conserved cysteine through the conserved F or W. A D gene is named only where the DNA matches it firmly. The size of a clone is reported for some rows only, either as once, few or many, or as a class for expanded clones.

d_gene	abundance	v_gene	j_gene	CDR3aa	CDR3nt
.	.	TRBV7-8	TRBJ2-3	CASSRRQSGVPTDTQYF	TGTGCCAGCAGCCGAAGGCAATCGGGGGTGCCCACAGATACGCAGTATTTT
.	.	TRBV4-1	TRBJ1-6	CASSQGVAADRPLHF	TGCGCCAGCAGCCAAGGAGTAGCGGCAGATCGACCCCTCCACTTT
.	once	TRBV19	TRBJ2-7	CASSISGYEQYF	TGTGCCAGTAGTATCTCGGGCTACGAGCAGTACTTC
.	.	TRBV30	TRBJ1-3	CAWTRGGNTIYF	TGTGCCTGGACCCGGGGGGGGAACACCATATATTTT
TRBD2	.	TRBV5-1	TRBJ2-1	CASSSGLAGALMGYNEQFF	TGCGCCAGCAGCTCTGGACTAGCGGGGGCCCTGATGGGGTACAATGAGCAGTTCTTC
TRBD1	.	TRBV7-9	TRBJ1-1	CASSLAGLTGGSTEAFF	TGTGCCAGCAGCTTAGCAGGGCTAACAGGGGGCTCTACTGAAGCTTTCTTT
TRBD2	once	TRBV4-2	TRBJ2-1	CASSQDLLSAAGGGAYNEQFF	TGTGCCAGCAGCCAAGATCTCCTCTCCGCAGCTGGCGGGGGGGCCTACAATGAGCAGTTCTTC
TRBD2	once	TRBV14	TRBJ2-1	CASSQAGDGEQFF	TGTGCCAGCAGTCAAGCGGGGGATGGTGAGCAGTTCTTC
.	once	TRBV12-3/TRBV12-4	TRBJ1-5	CASSPGFNQPQHF	TGTGCCAGCAGCCCAGGATTTAATCAGCCCCAGCATTTT
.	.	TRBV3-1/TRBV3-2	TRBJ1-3	CASSQDLRNTIYF	TGTGCCAGCAGCCAAGACCTAAGAAACACCATATATTTT
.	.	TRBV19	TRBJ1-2	CASSIGTATNYGYTF	TGTGCCAGTAGTATAGGGACAGCGACTAACTATGGCTACACCTTC
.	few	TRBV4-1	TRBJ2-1	CASSLPAGASEQFF	TGCGCCAGCAGCCTCCCGGCGGGGGCCAGTGAGCAGTTCTTC
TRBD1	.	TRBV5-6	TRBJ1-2	CASSLEGQGNYGYTF	TGTGCCAGCAGCTTGGAAGGACAGGGTAACTATGGCTACACCTTC
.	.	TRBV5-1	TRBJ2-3	CASREFQGSGDTQYF	TGCGCCAGCAGGGAGTTTCAGGGATCTGGGGATACGCAGTATTTT
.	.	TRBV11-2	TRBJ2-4	CASSPPPDSKNIQYF	TGTGCCAGCAGCCCCCCCCCGGACAGTAAAAACATTCAGTACTTC
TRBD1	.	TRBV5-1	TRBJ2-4	CASSLVQGWDIQYF	TGCGCCAGCAGCTTGGTACAGGGGTGGGACATTCAGTACTTC
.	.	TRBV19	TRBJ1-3	CASKGQYSGNTIYF	TGTGCCAGTAAAGGACAGTACTCTGGAAACACCATATATTTT
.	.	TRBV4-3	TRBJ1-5	CASSQGIGADNQPQHF	TGCGCCAGCAGCCAAGGGATTGGGGCAGACAATCAGCCCCAGCATTTT